This paragraph reports one T cell receptor beta chain. The CDR3 goes on 3 residues after the read ends, and that part is filled in from the germline J gene. These data come from a study of T cell clonality in common variable immunodeficiency. Germline values: CDR1 SEHNR, CDR2 FQNEAQ (reference sequence). CDR3 length: 13 amino acids. Clones were sequenced by immunoSEQ multiplex PCR, and TCRdb holds only the in-frame ones, with some missing. The sample counts some 64,000 clones, none seen once; the ten largest own 1.5% to 2%. Both groups were predominantly of Caucasian heritage. This TCR was recovered from a person aged 18-69 years in good health. The rearrangement joins TRBV7-9 to TRBJ1-1; D gene uncertain. Sequenced input: peripheral blood mononuclear cells. CDR3 in amino acids: CASTPGYSYEAFF. CDR3 bases read: TGTGCCAGCACACCCGGTTATTCCTACGAG.